This T cell receptor (beta chain) emerged from a study of cytomegalovirus exposure and HLA in healthy donors. Germline CDR1 is ENHRY and CDR2 is SYGVKD. The CDR3 covers 14 residues. V lost 5 bases, J lost 2 bases, and 4 bases stayed unmatched. PCR used 60 Vbeta primers and 13 Jbeta primers. Profiling relied on immunoSEQ multiplex PCR, and the TCRdb table lists in-frame clones only, not all of them. The sample lists about 110,000 clones; less than 80% were seen once. The genes are TRBV10-3 and TRBJ2-5, with TRBD2 matching over 8 bases. The sequence derives from a woman in her forties or fifties in good health and CMV-seropositive. The sequenced sample was PBMCs. CDR3 DNA: TGTGCCATCAGTATCCAGCGGGGGCAAGAGACCCAGTACTTC. This gives the protein CAISIQRGQETQYF.